The source of this T cell receptor (beta chain) is a study of T cells in Graves' hyperthyroidism and ophthalmopathy. J was trimmed by 5 bases and V by 6 bases; bases with no gene match: 9. This CDR3 has 14 amino acids. There were TCR beta CDR3 regions amplified from RNA transcripts. The TCR CDR3 first-round RT-PCR relied on the HTBI primer set. TCRdb itself ran the multiplex PCR reads through MiXCR, one entry per CDR3 protein. The sample has fewer than 350,000 distinct CDR3 sequences, around 18% seen once; the top ten hold roughly 16%. Sample: blood. This rearrangement joins TRBV12-3 or TRBV12-4 to TRBJ2-5, with TRBD1 identical over 7 bases. The source is a woman between 40 and 55 years old with Graves' ophthalmopathy. This CDR3 reads CASRSRQGGETQYF. CDR3 nucleotide sequence: TGTGCCAGCAGAAGCCGACAGGGCGGGGAGACCCAGTACTTC.